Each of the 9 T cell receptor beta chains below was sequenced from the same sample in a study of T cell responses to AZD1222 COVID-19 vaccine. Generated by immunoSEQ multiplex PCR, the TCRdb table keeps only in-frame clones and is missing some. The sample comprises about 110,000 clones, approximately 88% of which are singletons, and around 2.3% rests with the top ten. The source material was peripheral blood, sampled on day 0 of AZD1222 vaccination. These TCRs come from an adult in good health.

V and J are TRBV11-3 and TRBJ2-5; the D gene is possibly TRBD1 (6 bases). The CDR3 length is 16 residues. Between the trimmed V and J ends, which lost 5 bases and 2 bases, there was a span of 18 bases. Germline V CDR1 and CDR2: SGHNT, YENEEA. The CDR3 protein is CASSLRVGGQQETQYF. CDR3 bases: TGTGCCAGCAGCCTGAGGGTTGGGGGCCAACAAGAGACCCAGTACTTC.

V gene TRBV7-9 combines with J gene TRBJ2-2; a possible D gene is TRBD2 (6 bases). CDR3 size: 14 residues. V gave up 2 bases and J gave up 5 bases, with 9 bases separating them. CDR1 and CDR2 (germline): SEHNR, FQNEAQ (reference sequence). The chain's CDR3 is CASSLLRETGELFF. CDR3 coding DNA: TGTGCCAGCAGCTTACTCCGGGAGACCGGGGAGCTGTTTTTT. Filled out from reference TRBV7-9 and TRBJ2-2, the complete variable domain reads DTGVSQNPRHKITKRGQNVTFRCDPISEHNRLYWYRQTLGQGPEFLTYFQNEAQLEKSRLLSDRFSAERPKGSFSTLEIQRTEQGDSAMYLCASSLLRETGELFFGEGSRLTVL.

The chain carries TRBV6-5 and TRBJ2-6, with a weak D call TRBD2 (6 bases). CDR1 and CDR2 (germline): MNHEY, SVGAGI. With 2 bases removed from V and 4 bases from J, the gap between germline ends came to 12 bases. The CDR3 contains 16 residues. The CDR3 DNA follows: TGTGCCAGCAGTTACAGCAGGAGGGTCGGGGCCAACGTCCTGACTTTC. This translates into CASSYSRRVGANVLTF.

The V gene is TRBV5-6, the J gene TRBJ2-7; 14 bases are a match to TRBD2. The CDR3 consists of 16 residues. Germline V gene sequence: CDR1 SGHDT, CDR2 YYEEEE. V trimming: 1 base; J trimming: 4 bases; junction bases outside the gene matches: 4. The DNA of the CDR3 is TGTGCCAGCAGCTTGACCGGACTAGCGGGAGGTTACGAGCAGTACTTC. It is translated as CASSLTGLAGGYEQYF.

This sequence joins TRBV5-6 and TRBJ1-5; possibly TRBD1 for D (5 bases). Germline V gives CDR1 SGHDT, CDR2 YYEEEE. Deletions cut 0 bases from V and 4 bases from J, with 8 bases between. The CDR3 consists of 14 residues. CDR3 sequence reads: CASSLGTKNQPQHF. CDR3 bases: TGTGCCAGCAGCTTGGGGACAAAAAATCAGCCCCAGCATTTT.

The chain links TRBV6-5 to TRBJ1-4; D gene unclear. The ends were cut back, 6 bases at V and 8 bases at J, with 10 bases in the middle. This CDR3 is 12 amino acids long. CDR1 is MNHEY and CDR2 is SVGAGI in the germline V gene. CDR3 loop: CASSPNREKLFF. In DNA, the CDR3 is TGTGCCAGCAGCCCGAACCGGGAAAAACTGTTTTTT.

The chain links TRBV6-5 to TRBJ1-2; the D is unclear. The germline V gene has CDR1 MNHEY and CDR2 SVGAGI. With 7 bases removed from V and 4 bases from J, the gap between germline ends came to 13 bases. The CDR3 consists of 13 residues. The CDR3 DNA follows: TGTGCCAGCACCATCTCCCGATTCTATGGCTACACCTTC. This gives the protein CASTISRFYGYTF.

CDR3 in DNA: TGTGCCATCAGTGGAAGCGGGAGTCCCTACGAGCAGTACTTC. This gives the protein CAISGSGSPYEQYF. The genes are TRBV10-3 and TRBJ2-7; TRBD2 matches 8 bases. The trim removed 4 bases at V and 2 bases at J, leaving 4 bases unmatched. The length of the CDR3 is 14 residues. In germline, CDR1 is ENHRY, CDR2 SYGVKD.

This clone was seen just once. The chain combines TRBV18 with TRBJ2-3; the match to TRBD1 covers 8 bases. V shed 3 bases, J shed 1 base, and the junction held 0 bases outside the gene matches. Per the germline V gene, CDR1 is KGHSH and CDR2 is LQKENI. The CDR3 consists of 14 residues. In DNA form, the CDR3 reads TGTGCCAGCTCACCGGACAGGGGCACAGATACGCAGTATTTT. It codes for CASSPDRGTDTQYF.